These T cell receptor beta chains were read from a single sample in a study of cytomegalovirus exposure and HLA in healthy donors. Sequencing was performed with immunoSEQ multiplex PCR; in TCRdb, only in-frame clones are kept and a portion is missing. This table has over 150,000 clones, more than 60% appearing once. The sequenced material came from PBMCs. The origin of the receptors is a woman in her 40s in good health and CMV-seronegative. CDR3s include the opening cysteine and the closing phenylalanine or tryptophan. D genes are given only for firm matches. Only some rows state a clone size, as once, few, many or a class for expanded clones.

TRBJ1-2,15,NA,few,TRBV6-1,TGTGCCAGCAGTGAAGAGGCAGGGCGTAGCTATGGCTACACCTTC,CASSEEAGRSYGYTF
TRBJ1-4,13,NA,few,TRBV6-5,TGTGCCAGCAAGGGGTCGCCCTGGGAAAAACTGTTTTTT,CASKGSPWEKLFF
TRBJ2-7,13,NA,NA,TRBV5-4,TGTGCCAGCAGCGTAACAGCTACCTACGAGCAGTACTTC,CASSVTATYEQYF
TRBJ2-2,16,TRBD1,NA,TRBV7-2,TGTGCCAGCAGCTCCCGACAGGGGGCGAACACCGGGGAGCTGTTTTTT,CASSSRQGANTGELFF
TRBJ2-2,15,TRBD1,NA,TRBV10-3,TGTGCCATCAGTGGGAGTCAGGGGGCCACCGGGGAGCTGTTTTTT,CAISGSQGATGELFF
TRBJ1-1,14,NA,NA,TRBV5-6,TGTGCCAGCAGCTTGACAGAAGTGAACACTGAAGCTTTCTTT,CASSLTEVNTEAFF
TRBJ1-1,13,TRBD1,NA,TRBV30,TGTGCCTGGAGTAGGGGACAGGGGGCCGAAGCTTTCTTT,CAWSRGQGAEAFF
TRBJ2-3,18,TRBD2,NA,TRBV5-1,TGCGCCAGCAGCTTGGTTTCTAGCGGTCCCCCCCGCACAGATACGCAGTATTTT,CASSLVSSGPPRTDTQYF
TRBJ2-3,15,TRBD2,few,TRBV9,TGTGCCAGCAGCCCCGGGACTAGCGGGAGTCATACGCAGTATTTT,CASSPGTSGSHTQYF
TRBJ2-2,13,TRBD2,NA,TRBV30,TGTGCCTCGCTAGCGGGAGCTGCGGGGGAGCTGTTTTTT,CASLAGAAGELFF
TRBJ2-2,16,TRBD2,NA,TRBV6-4,TGTGCCAGCAGTCCCCTTAGCGGGGAACGATGCGGGGAGCTGTTTTTT,CASSPLSGERCGELFF
TRBJ2-2,16,NA,NA,TRBV5-4,TGTGCCAGCAGCCCCAGTTGGGGGGGGCGGGCCGGGGAGCTGTTTTTT,CASSPSWGGRAGELFF
TRBJ1-1,16,TRBD1,NA,TRBV6-1,TGTGCCAGCAGTGGGGACAGGGGGCAAATGAACACTGAAGCTTTCTTT,CASSGDRGQMNTEAFF
TRBJ2-3,15,NA,NA,TRBV21-1,TGTGCCAGCAGCGCAGTCAGGGGGGCCACAGATACGCAGTATTTT,CASSAVRGATDTQYF
TRBJ2-7,15,TRBD1,few,TRBV10-1,TGCGCCAGCAGTGACCCCTCCGGGACAGGGGATAGGCAGTACTTC,CASSDPSGTGDRQYF
TRBJ2-4,14,NA,NA,TRBV2,TGTGCCAGCACCTTGCGACTAGCCAAAAACATTCAGTACTTC,CASTLRLAKNIQYF
TRBJ2-3,14,TRBD1,NA,TRBV27,TGTGCCAGCGTTAGACAGGGGAACACAGATACGCAGTATTTT,CASVRQGNTDTQYF
TRBJ1-6,16,NA,NA,TRBV5-1,TGCGCCAGCAGCTCCCGGACATTTTCAGGAGATTCACCCCTCCACTTT,CASSSRTFSGDSPLHF
TRBJ2-3,16,NA,NA,TRBV2,TGTGCCACCAGAATCGGCAGGGCCGCCCGCACAGATACGCAGTATTTT,CATRIGRAARTDTQYF
TRBJ2-7,11,NA,NA,TRBV29-1,TGCAGCACCCTACAGGGTCCCAAGCAGTACTTC,CSTLQGPKQYF
TRBJ1-2,13,NA,NA,TRBV7-9,TGTGCCAGCAGCCTACCGGGGGGGAGAGGCTACACCTTC,CASSLPGGRGYTF
TRBJ1-5,15,TRBD1,NA,TRBV6-6,TGTGCCAGCAGAACAACAGGGGGCGCTTATCAGCCCCAGCATTTT,CASRTTGGAYQPQHF
TRBJ2-1,12,NA,NA,TRBV6-6,TGTGCCAGCAGCGGGAGCTGGGCTGAGCAGTTCTTC,CASSGSWAEQFF
TRBJ2-7,15,NA,NA,TRBV5-1,TGCGCCAGCACCCTCCGGTCAGGGGCAGCCTACGAGCAGTACTTC,CASTLRSGAAYEQYF
TRBJ1-1,14,TRBD1,NA,TRBV6-1,TGTGCCAGCAGTAACTACAGGGGCCACACTGAAGCTTTCTTT,CASSNYRGHTEAFF
TRBJ2-4,15,NA,NA,TRBV6-1,TGTGCCAGCAGTATAATAGGGGTAGCCAAAAACATTCAGTACTTC,CASSIIGVAKNIQYF
TRBJ1-1,13,TRBD1,NA,TRBV10-3,TGTGCCACAGCCCGTAACCAGGGGGACGAGGCTTTCTTT,CATARNQGDEAFF
TRBJ1-2,15,NA,NA,TRBV28,TGTGCCAGCAGCTTCGGGGGGGGATCTAACTATGGCTACACCTTC,CASSFGGGSNYGYTF
TRBJ1-5,15,TRBD1,NA,TRBV28,TGTGCCAGCAGTTTAGGGGACAGGGGGTCTCAGCCCCAGCATTTT,CASSLGDRGSQPQHF
TRBJ1-4,14,TRBD1,NA,TRBV18,TGTGCCAGCTCTCACGAGGGGGCTGGGGAAAAACTGTTTTTT,CASSHEGAGEKLFF
TRBJ1-1,12,NA,NA,TRBV7-9,TGTGCCAGCAGCTCAGGACAGACTGAAGCTTTCTTT,CASSSGQTEAFF
TRBJ1-2,14,NA,NA,TRBV28,TGTGCCAGCAGTCTACCACAGGGTAACTATGGCTACACCTTC,CASSLPQGNYGYTF
TRBJ1-5,15,NA,NA,TRBV4-1,TGCGCCAGCAGCCAAGATCCGACGGGTAGGAAGCCCCAGCATTTT,CASSQDPTGRKPQHF
TRBJ1-3,16,NA,NA,TRBV9,TGTGCCAGCAGCGTAGCTGATAGAGAAATCGGAAACACCATATATTTT,CASSVADREIGNTIYF
TRBJ2-1,14,NA,once,TRBV6-5,TGTGCCAGCAGCCAGAGGGGGTCCTACAATGAGCAGTTCTTC,CASSQRGSYNEQFF
TRBJ2-1,15,TRBD1,NA,TRBV27,TGTGCCAGCAGCCTTCGGGACAGGTCCTACAATGAGCAGTTCTTC,CASSLRDRSYNEQFF
TRBJ1-1,14,NA,NA,TRBV5-1,TGCGCCACCGCCCCCGGGGGGGCTGGGACTGAAGCTTTCTTT,CATAPGGAGTEAFF
TRBJ2-7,13,NA,NA,TRBV13,TGTGCCAGCAGCCCTTTGAGACACTACGAGCAGTACTTC,CASSPLRHYEQYF